This entry describes one T cell receptor beta chain. Its antigen is not known. The sample originates from a study of tumor-infiltrating lymphocytes in primary liver carcinoma. Whole-study context: Productive TCRbeta read counts per sample ran from roughly 3.65 to 7.13 million and were similar across tissue types.

Study results and caveats: Lower overlap was observed for tumor-adjacent and tumor-blood pairs relative to tumor region pairs.

A constant-region primer primed TCR beta cDNA synthesis from 500 ng of total RNA. ARM-PCR, slightly modified, supplied the TCR beta libraries through three nested multiplex PCR rounds. Investigators reported that the first two PCR rounds, at around 9 cycles each, used TRBV1-TRBV30 forward primers with a C-beta reverse primer. TCRdb processed the multiplex PCR reads anew with MiXCR; each CDR3 protein has one entry. The sample has 310,000 or so distinct CDR3 sequences; 45% to 70% are singletons. Trimming removed 10 bases at V and 13 bases at J, with 22 bases between. Per the germline V gene, CDR1 is MNHEY and CDR2 is SVGAGI. The CDR3 extends over 13 amino acids. Blood RNA originated from unsorted whole blood, with germline DNA additionally extracted. Patients were treatment-naive with chronic HBV infection.

This chain joins TRBV6-5 and TRBJ2-2, with D perhaps matching TRBD2 (6 bases). The receptor was isolated from a woman in her thirties with primary liver carcinoma and hepatitis B virus infection. The material sequenced was peripheral blood. In DNA form, the CDR3 reads TGTGCCACGCTTTGGTCGGACACCGGGAGGCTGTTTTTT. Its protein is CATLWSDTGRLFF.